This T cell receptor (beta chain) was profiled in a study of spatial heterogeneity in lung cancer. One entry per CDR3 protein results from TCRdb running MiXCR on the 5' RACE reads. This sample has around 92,000 distinct CDR3 sequences, with around 12% found just once. Time point here: sample taken at primary tumor resection. Patients with untreated early-stage non-small cell lung cancer, numbering some 68, were the donors. This specimen was PBMCs, taken at surgery. The TCR sequence derives from a male donor with early-stage non-small cell lung cancer.

CDR3 coding DNA: TGCAGTGCCCCGAGGGGCGGAATACCCTACGAGCAGTACTTC. It encodes CSAPRGGIPYEQYF. This rearrangement joins TRBV20-1 to TRBJ2-7; D possibly matches TRBD1 or TRBD2 (5 bases each). V was cut by 6 bases and J by 2 bases, with 17 bases left in between. Germline V gene data show CDR1 as DFQATT and CDR2 as SNEGSKA (reference sequence). There are 14 residues in the CDR3.